A selection of T cell receptor beta chains follows, all from one sample in a study of OX40 agonist ivuxolimab in advanced cancers. Repertoires were generated with immunoSEQ multiplex PCR, while TCRdb's copy carries only in-frame clones and drops some. The table records 60,000 or so clones, around 85% of them present only once. The source was CD4+ or CD8+ T cells sorted from blood, collected in a trial of the OX40 agonist ivuxolimab. These receptors all stem from an adult with an advanced solid tumor such as melanoma, head and neck, liver or kidney cancer. Both conserved end residues are part of each CDR3. A D gene is named only where the DNA matches it firmly. Not every row has a clone size; where given, it reads once, few, many or a size class.

V	size	D	J	CDR3	DNA
TRBV7-3	NA	TRBD2	TRBJ2-1	CASSLYAGGHYNEQFF	TGTGCCAGCAGCTTATACGCGGGGGGCCATTACAATGAGCAGTTCTTC
TRBV5-8	NA	NA	TRBJ1-5	CASRQVNQPQHF	TGTGCCAGCAGACAGGTCAATCAGCCCCAGCATTTT
TRBV7-6	NA	NA	TRBJ2-1	CASSSLPRAYNEQFF	TGTGCCAGCAGCTCCCTACCTCGGGCCTACAATGAGCAGTTCTTC
TRBV7-9	NA	NA	TRBJ2-3	CASSLEGSDTQYF	TGTGCCAGCAGCTTAGAGGGTTCAGATACGCAGTATTTT
TRBV4-1	NA	TRBD1	TRBJ1-1	CASSPGGSQAFF	TGCGCCAGCAGCCCAGGGGGCTCTCAAGCTTTCTTT
TRBV27	NA	TRBD1	TRBJ1-2	CATRTGTAGGYTF	TGTGCCACTAGGACAGGAACGGCGGGAGGCTACACCTTC
TRBV27	NA	NA	TRBJ2-1	CASSLRVTSVTYNEQFF	TGTGCCAGCAGTTTAAGGGTGACATCGGTAACATACAATGAGCAGTTCTTC
TRBV27	NA	TRBD1	TRBJ2-7	CASSSISRGSSYEQYF	TGTGCCAGCAGTTCAATCTCCAGGGGGTCATCCTACGAGCAGTACTTC
TRBV2	NA	NA	TRBJ1-5	CASSTGGNQPQHF	TGTGCCAGCAGTACCGGGGGCAATCAGCCCCAGCATTTT
TRBV9	NA	NA	TRBJ1-5	CASSSAGQPQHF	TGTGCCAGCAGCTCTGCGGGTCAGCCCCAGCATTTT
TRBV7-9	NA	TRBD2	TRBJ2-2	CASSPGLAGFNTGELFF	TGTGCCAGCAGCCCGGGACTAGCGGGGTTTAACACCGGGGAGCTGTTTTTT
TRBV5-1	NA	NA	TRBJ1-1	CASSWGENTEAFF	TGCGCCAGCAGTTGGGGGGAGAACACTGAAGCTTTCTTT
TRBV4-3	NA	NA	TRBJ2-7	CASSQDIVGGYEQYF	TGCGCCAGCAGCCAAGATATAGTCGGGGGATACGAGCAGTACTTC
TRBV7-9	once	TRBD2	TRBJ2-3	CASSSANRGGTDTQYF	TGTGCCAGCAGCTCGGCCAACCGGGGGGGCACAGATACGCAGTATTTT
TRBV7-3	NA	NA	TRBJ2-7	CASSSAGAHEQYF	TGTGCCAGCAGCTCCGCAGGGGCCCACGAGCAGTACTTC
TRBV13	NA	NA	TRBJ2-3	CASSRVTQGPTDTQYF	TGTGCCAGCAGCCGGGTGACCCAAGGGCCCACAGATACGCAGTATTTT
TRBV19	NA	NA	TRBJ2-7	CASSGTLYEQYF	TGTGCCAGTAGCGGGACATTATACGAGCAGTACTTC
TRBV19	NA	NA	TRBJ1-2	CASTDGPYGYTF	TGTGCCAGCACCGACGGGCCCTATGGCTACACCTTC
TRBV14	NA	NA	TRBJ2-1	CASSQGTGGEQFF	TGTGCCAGCAGCCAAGGTACAGGAGGTGAGCAGTTCTTC
TRBV5-1	NA	TRBD1	TRBJ1-5	CASSLGQGGNQPQHF	TGCGCCAGCAGCTTGGGACAGGGGGGCAATCAGCCCCAGCATTTT
TRBV9	NA	TRBD1	TRBJ1-1	CASSRGPTEAFF	TGTGCCAGCAGCAGGGGGCCCACTGAAGCTTTCTTT
TRBV11-2	NA	NA	TRBJ2-1	CASSPIIDQGRDEQFF	TGTGCCAGCAGCCCAATAATCGACCAGGGGAGGGATGAGCAGTTCTTC
TRBV5-1	NA	TRBD2	TRBJ2-3	CASSPRTSGGATDTQYF	TGCGCCAGCAGCCCAAGGACTAGCGGGGGGGCTACAGATACGCAGTATTTT
TRBV27	NA	NA	TRBJ2-7	CASRPAGDYEQYF	TGTGCCAGCAGGCCGGCCGGGGACTACGAGCAGTACTTC
TRBV10-3	NA	NA	TRBJ2-2	CAISADSPNTGELFF	TGTGCCATCAGTGCGGACAGTCCGAACACCGGGGAGCTGTTTTTT
TRBV5-4	NA	NA	TRBJ1-6	CASSRARSYNSPLHF	TGTGCCAGCAGCCGCGCCCGCTCCTATAATTCACCCCTCCACTTT
TRBV9	NA	NA	TRBJ2-2	CASSGTLTGRSTGELFF	TGTGCCAGCAGCGGGACCCTAACGGGGCGATCCACCGGGGAGCTGTTTTTT
TRBV10-1	NA	TRBD1	TRBJ1-4	CASSESTGGVEKLFF	TGCGCCAGCAGTGAGTCGACAGGGGGAGTTGAAAAACTGTTTTTT
TRBV29-1	NA	NA	TRBJ2-5	CSVDPGQGGTQYF	TGCAGCGTTGATCCCGGGCAGGGGGGGACCCAGTACTTC
TRBV12-5	NA	NA	TRBJ2-7	CASGLSTSILPYEQYF	TGTGCTAGTGGTTTATCAACCTCGATTCTGCCCTACGAGCAGTACTTC
TRBV2	NA	NA	TRBJ2-7	CASYPRQERSEQYF	TGTGCCAGCTACCCCCGACAGGAACGGTCCGAGCAGTACTTC
TRBV9	once	TRBD1	TRBJ1-2	CASSVQGAGYTF	TGTGCCAGCAGCGTACAGGGGGCTGGCTACACCTTC
TRBV18	NA	NA	TRBJ2-7	CASSPADPYEQYF	TGTGCCAGCTCACCAGCAGACCCCTACGAGCAGTACTTC
TRBV19	NA	NA	TRBJ2-1	CASSIDDYSNEQFF	TGTGCCAGTAGTATAGATGACTACTCTAATGAGCAGTTCTTC
TRBV7-9	NA	NA	TRBJ1-1	CASSGGQTEAFF	TGTGCCAGCAGCGGTGGGCAGACTGAAGCTTTCTTT
TRBV12-2	NA	NA	TRBJ2-7	CASPGTSGPEQYF	TGTGCAAGTCCCGGGACTAGCGGGCCCGAGCAGTACTTC
TRBV4-3	NA	NA	TRBJ1-2	CASSQSRGMNYGYTF	TGCGCCAGCAGCCAAAGTCGGGGGATGAACTATGGCTACACCTTC
TRBV9	NA	NA	TRBJ1-2	CASSVLGSGDGGYTF	TGTGCCAGCAGCGTATTAGGGTCGGGGGACGGTGGCTACACCTTC
TRBV6-6	NA	NA	TRBJ1-2	CASSYSGGPYGYTF	TGTGCCAGCAGTTACTCCGGGGGCCCCTATGGCTACACCTTC
TRBV7-3	NA	TRBD1	TRBJ2-7	CASSLGTGGAYEQYF	TGTGCCAGCAGCCTAGGGACAGGGGGCGCCTACGAGCAGTACTTC
TRBV5-6	few	TRBD2	TRBJ2-1	CASSWGTSSYNEQFF	TGTGCCAGCAGCTGGGGGACTAGCAGCTACAATGAGCAGTTCTTC
TRBV7-6	NA	TRBD1	TRBJ2-3	CASSSPGTGDNTQYF	TGTGCCAGCAGCTCCCCCGGGACAGGGGATAATACGCAGTATTTT
TRBV28	NA	TRBD1	TRBJ1-2	CASSSTGDGYTF	TGTGCCAGCAGTTCGACAGGGGACGGCTACACCTTC
TRBV9	once	NA	TRBJ1-1	CASSVVGGDTEAFF	TGTGCCAGCAGCGTAGTGGGTGGGGACACTGAAGCTTTCTTT
TRBV5-6	NA	NA	TRBJ1-2	CASSSDTNYGYTF	TGTGCCAGCAGTTCGGACACGAACTATGGCTACACCTTC
TRBV5-1	NA	NA	TRBJ2-1	CASSLVQALHEQFF	TGCGCCAGCAGCTTGGTTCAGGCCCTACATGAGCAGTTCTTC
TRBV2	NA	NA	TRBJ1-2	CASKDYGYTF	TGTGCCAGCAAGGACTATGGCTACACCTTC
TRBV9	NA	TRBD1	TRBJ2-7	CASSGTGVSYEQYF	TGTGCCAGCAGCGGGACAGGTGTTTCCTACGAGCAGTACTTC
TRBV6-1	NA	NA	TRBJ1-3	CAGGGANGNTIYF	TGTGCCGGTGGGGGGGCGAACGGAAACACCATATATTTT
TRBV2	NA	NA	TRBJ2-7	CASSGRSYEQYF	TGTGCCAGCAGTGGACGGAGCTACGAGCAGTACTTC